These 26 T cell receptor beta chains were all obtained from the same sample, sequenced in a study of CD8 T cells in Susac syndrome. The RNA, roughly 0.45 to 1 ug, was put through reverse transcription using random hexamers. Via MiXCR, TCRdb re-called the immunoSEQ multiplex PCR reads, giving one row per CDR3 protein. The sample shows about 240,000 distinct CDR3 sequences, 90% to 96% of them seen only once. Input material: CD4+ T cells from PBMCs. These receptors were obtained from a human donor with Susac syndrome.

The chain recombines TRBV12-3 or TRBV12-4 with TRBJ2-3; a possible D gene is TRBD2 (6 bases). Between the trimmed V and J ends, which lost 10 bases and 2 bases, there was a span of 19 bases. The CDR3 has 15 residues. The CDR3: CAIQWRGSPTDTQYF. The CDR3, as DNA: TGTGCCATCCAGTGGAGGGGCAGTCCCACAGATACGCAGTATTTT.

This sequence joins TRBV11-2 and TRBJ1-4; D remains ambiguous. The CDR3 is 14 residues long. Per the germline V gene, CDR1 is SGHAT and CDR2 is FQNNGV. V was cut by 5 bases and J by 6 bases, with 13 bases left in between. For the CDR3, the DNA is TGTGCCAGCAGCAAGATGGACCTGGATGAAAAACTGTTTTTT. It yields the protein CASSKMDLDEKLFF.

The J gene is TRBJ2-3, the V gene TRBV20-1; 13 nucleotides align to TRBD2. The CDR3 has 14 residues. Unmatched junction bases numbered 3, after V lost 5 bases and J lost 4 bases. Germline V gene data show CDR1 as DFQATT and CDR2 as SNEGSKA (reference sequence). In DNA, the CDR3 is TGCAGTGCTTTACTAGCGGGAGGGGCAGATACGCAGTATTTT. Translating gives CSALLAGGADTQYF.

The V call is TRBV20-1, the J call TRBJ1-5; perhaps TRBD1 as D (5 bases). Trimming cost V 6 bases and J 4 bases, with 13 bases left between them. The CDR3 is 13 residues long. Germline CDR1 DFQATT, CDR2 SNEGSKA (reference sequence). CDR3 nucleotides: TGCAGTGCAAATAGGGACGGAAATCAGCCCCAGCATTTT. Translating gives CSANRDGNQPQHF.

The J gene is TRBJ2-7, the V gene TRBV2; no reliable D call. V was cut by 9 bases and J by 4 bases, with 10 bases left in between. Per germline, CDR1 SNHLY and CDR2 FYNNEI. CDR3 length: 11 residues. The DNA of the CDR3 is TGTGCCAGTCACCAACGTTACGAGCAGTACTTC. Translation: CASHQRYEQYF.

The gene calls are TRBV20-1 and TRBJ2-3; 14 nucleotides line up with TRBD2. J was trimmed by 2 bases and V by 8 bases; bases with no gene match: 12. The germline V gene encodes CDR1 DFQATT and CDR2 SNEGSKA (reference sequence). CDR3 length: 17 amino acids. The CDR3 is CSTGTSGSFGHTDTQYF. The CDR3 nucleotides read TGCAGTACCGGGACTAGCGGGAGTTTTGGGCACACAGATACGCAGTATTTT.

The chain recombines TRBV3-1 with TRBJ1-2, with a possible D match to TRBD1 (5 bases). Per the germline V gene, CDR1 is LGHDT and CDR2 is YNNKEL (reference sequence). The CDR3 contains 14 residues. The V end was cut by 0 bases, the J end by 7 bases, with 12 bases between. Here the CDR3 reads CASSQEGRGSGYTF. CDR3 DNA: TGTGCCAGCAGCCAAGAGGGGCGGGGATCTGGCTACACCTTC.

The chain joins TRBV18 to TRBJ2-1; tentative D call: TRBD2 (6 bases). The CDR3 is 14 residues long. Germline V gene sequence: CDR1 KGHSH, CDR2 LQKENI. V was trimmed by 3 bases and J by 5 bases, leaving 11 bases between them. The CDR3 DNA is TGTGCCAGCTCACCCGGACTACCTAACAATGAGCAGTTCTTC. Amino acids: CASSPGLPNNEQFF.

This clonotype was counted once. The rearrangement uses TRBV5-1 and TRBJ1-2; D is unresolved. V shed 4 bases and J shed 4 bases, with 11 bases lying between them. The CDR3 spans 13 residues. Germline CDR1 is SGHRS and CDR2 is YFSETQ. The CDR3 loop reads CASSSSFLYGYTF. CDR3 DNA: TGCGCCAGCAGCAGCAGTTTCCTCTATGGCTACACCTTC.

V gene TRBV29-1 combines with J gene TRBJ2-7; 10 positions match TRBD1. This CDR3 contains 14 residues. The V and J ends lost 4 bases and 4 bases, in that order; junction bases with no gene match: 7. Germline V gene data show CDR1 as SQVTM and CDR2 as ANQGSEA. The CDR3 DNA sequence: TGCAGCGTTGCCAGGACAGGGGGGTTATACGAGCAGTACTTC. Its translation is CSVARTGGLYEQYF.

V and J are TRBV20-1 and TRBJ2-2; 8 bases match TRBD2. V gave up 1 base and J gave up 4 bases; unmatched junction bases: 5. Germline-derived CDR1 and CDR2 are DFQATT and SNEGSKA (reference sequence). This CDR3 contains 15 residues. The CDR3 bases are TGCAGTGCTAGAGTGGGTAGCGGGATCACCGGGGAGCTGTTTTTT. This codes for CSARVGSGITGELFF.

The V call is TRBV20-1, the J call TRBJ2-1, with 12 positions matching TRBD2. The CDR3 length is 15 residues. CDR1 is DFQATT and CDR2 is SNEGSKA in the germline V gene (reference sequence). With V trimmed by 3 bases and J by 7 bases, 7 bases remained unmatched. The CDR3 is CSASELAGGRNEQFF. The CDR3 bases are TGCAGTGCTAGCGAACTAGCGGGAGGACGAAATGAGCAGTTCTTC.

This clonotype was counted a few times. The rearrangement joins TRBV27 to TRBJ2-6, with D unresolved. Trimming removed 0 bases at V and 2 bases at J, with 5 bases between. The CDR3 has 15 residues. Germline V gene data show CDR1 as MNHEY and CDR2 as SMNVEV (reference sequence). DNA for the CDR3: TGTGCCAGCAGTTTATCAGGGACTGGGGCCAACGTCCTGACTTTC. Residues: CASSLSGTGANVLTF. The whole variable domain, remainder taken from reference TRBV27 and TRBJ2-6, is EAQVTQNPRYLITVTGKKLTVTCSQNMNHEYMSWYRQDPGLGLRQIYYSMNVEVTDKGDVPEGYKVSRKEKRNFPLILESPSPNQTSLYFCASSLSGTGANVLTFGAGSRLTVL.

The rearrangement links TRBV9 to TRBJ2-2; D perhaps matches TRBD2 (5 bases). Trimming stripped 2 bases from V and 7 bases from J, with 18 bases between. The CDR3 extends over 16 amino acids. Germline V gene sequence: CDR1 SGDLS, CDR2 YYNGEE. Here the CDR3 DNA reads TGTGCCAGCAGCGTTTCGTTCCTAGCATTGGTCGGGGAGCTGTTTTTT. This sequence encodes CASSVSFLALVGELFF.

The rearrangement links TRBV9 to TRBJ2-7, with D possibly TRBD1 on 6 matching bases. CDR1 SGDLS and CDR2 YYNGEE come from the germline V gene. V shed 0 bases and J shed 3 bases, with 13 bases lying between them. The CDR3 is 15 residues long. In DNA, the CDR3 is TGTGCCAGCAGCGTAGCCCTAGGACAGAACTACGAGCAGTACTTC. Translating gives CASSVALGQNYEQYF.

This chain joins TRBV12-3 or TRBV12-4 and TRBJ2-6, with D possibly being TRBD1 or TRBD2 (5 bases each). V shed 8 bases and J shed 0 bases, with 14 bases lying between them. The CDR3 has 16 amino acids. DNA of the CDR3: TGTGCCAGCGGCAGAGGGGTATACTCTGGGGCCAACGTCCTGACTTTC. Translated: CASGRGVYSGANVLTF.

This chain joins TRBV27 and TRBJ1-1; D is uncertain. The CDR3 length is 15 residues. V shed 1 base and J shed 1 base, with 10 bases lying between them. CDR1 is MNHEY, CDR2 SMNVEV, per germline (reference sequence). The CDR3 coding sequence is TGTGCCAGCAGTTTATTTGCCCTCCCGAACACTGAAGCTTTCTTT. This gives the protein CASSLFALPNTEAFF.

The chain combines TRBV18 with TRBJ1-2; 8 nucleotides match TRBD1. Germline V gene sequence: CDR1 KGHSH, CDR2 LQKENI. The CDR3 has 17 amino acids. The V and J ends lost 3 bases and 4 bases, in that order; junction bases with no gene match: 13. The CDR3 DNA reads TGTGCCAGCTCACCGACCGCCAGGGGGCCCTTGATCTATGGCTACACCTTC. As protein: CASSPTARGPLIYGYTF.

The chain recombines TRBV20-1 with TRBJ2-2; 11 bases match TRBD1. Losses at the gene ends were 5 bases for V and 5 bases for J; bases not matched to a gene: 7. Germline V gene data show CDR1 as DFQATT and CDR2 as SNEGSKA (reference sequence). The CDR3 consists of 15 residues. In DNA, the CDR3 is TGCAGTGCTTCAACCGGGACAGGGGGAACCGGGGAGCTGTTTTTT. Its protein product is CSASTGTGGTGELFF.

Here the CDR3 reads CAISGTSGILNEQFF. The CDR3 DNA reads as TGTGCCATCAGCGGGACTAGCGGCATTCTCAATGAGCAGTTCTTC. The chain has TRBV10-3 and TRBJ2-1, with 11 positions matching TRBD2. The CDR3 is 15 amino acids. CDR1 and CDR2 (germline): ENHRY, SYGVKD. V dropped 6 bases and J dropped 6; count of bases not matched to a gene: 7.

This clonotype has a single count. V is TRBV9 and J is TRBJ1-2, with a tentative D call TRBD1 (5 bases). Trimming took off 1 base at V and 3 bases at J, with 13 bases between the two ends. The CDR3 spans 15 residues. The V gene's germline CDR1 is SGDLS and CDR2 YYNGEE. Here the CDR3 reads CASSVWGRADYGYTF. The CDR3, as DNA: TGTGCCAGCAGCGTATGGGGCAGGGCAGACTATGGCTACACCTTC.

Only one count was recorded for this clonotype. The genes are TRBV29-1 and TRBJ2-5; TRBD2 agrees at 10 bases. V lost 5 bases, J lost 3 bases, and 3 bases stayed unmatched. The CDR3 consists of 13 residues. CDR1 is SQVTM and CDR2 is ANQGSEA in the germline V gene. In DNA, the CDR3 is TGCAGCGTTCTCGGACTAGCGGAAGAGACCCAGTACTTC. Amino acids: CSVLGLAEETQYF.

This clonotype was seen once. The chain recombines TRBV5-6 with TRBJ2-7; D ambiguous. With 4 bases removed from V and 7 bases from J, the gap between germline ends came to 12 bases. There are 12 residues in the CDR3. Looked up from germline, CDR1 is SGHDT and CDR2 is YYEEEE. The CDR3 loop reads CASSPTRSEQYF. The CDR3 DNA is TGTGCCAGCAGCCCGACACGGTCGGAGCAGTACTTC.

V gene TRBV30 combines with J gene TRBJ1-1; D may be TRBD1 (5 bases). The V end was cut by 7 bases, the J end by 4 bases, with 16 bases between. Germline CDR1 is GTSNPN and CDR2 is SVGIG (reference sequence). The CDR3 is 13 amino acids. CDR3 residues: CAYVAGGGTEAFF. Here the CDR3 DNA reads TGTGCCTACGTTGCCGGGGGTGGCACTGAAGCTTTCTTT.

This CDR3 is CSARQNTDTQYF. The CDR3 DNA reads as TGCAGTGCTAGACAGAACACAGATACGCAGTATTTT. The chain has TRBV20-1 and TRBJ2-3; unclear D gene. Germline lookup yields CDR1 DFQATT and CDR2 SNEGSKA (reference sequence). This CDR3 has 12 amino acids. The ends were cut back, 2 bases at V and 2 bases at J, with 5 bases in the middle.

This clonotype was counted a single time. This sequence joins TRBV13 and TRBJ2-7; D might be TRBD1 (5 bases). The V gene lost 5 bases and the J gene lost 3 bases, with 11 bases spanning the gap. CDR3 length equals 13 residues. Per germline, CDR1 PRHDT and CDR2 FYEKMQ (reference sequence). The CDR3 DNA reads as TGTGCCAGCAGCCGACAGTCCTTCTACGAGCAGTACTTC. This codes for CASSRQSFYEQYF.